This TCR beta chain was sequenced in a study of blood T cell repertoires in COVID-19. The germline V gene has CDR1 SGHTA and CDR2 FQGNSA. V lost 1 base and J lost 4; bases outside the gene matches: 8. There are 17 residues in the CDR3. Libraries were prepared by immunoSEQ multiplex PCR; TCRdb keeps only in-frame clonotypes and omits some of them. The repertoire holds 150,000 to 200,000 clones, with approximately 83% as singletons. Allocation to cohorts depended on clinical history reported by the participants. A case of COVID-19 had been met by exposed participants within 2 weeks before study entry. The origin of this receptor is a man in his 70s who had been exposed to COVID-19. The chain has TRBV7-2 and TRBJ2-3, with TRBD2 identical over 10 bases. The specimen sequenced was PBMCs or T cells enriched from blood (not recorded which). The CDR3 DNA sequence: TGTGCCAGCAGCTTAGACTACGCTAGCGGGGGAGCAGATACGCAGTATTTT. Its protein product is CASSLDYASGGADTQYF. Full variable domain (remainder filled in from reference TRBV7-2 and TRBJ2-3): GAGVSQSPSNKVTEKGKDVELRCDPISGHTALYWYRQSLGQGLEFLIYFQGNSAPDKSGLPSDRFSAERTGGSVSTLTIQRTQQEDSAVYLCASSLDYASGGADTQYFGPGTRLTVL.